The clone carrying this T cell receptor beta chain has more than one count but fewer than ten. The data originate from a study of OX40 agonist ivuxolimab in advanced cancers. Turning to the study itself: Participants could have had prior anti-PD-1, anti-PD-L1 or anti-CTLA-4 therapy, and about 37% had some.

Trimming took 3 bases from V and 4 from J, leaving 13 bases between them. In germline, CDR1 is KGHSH, CDR2 LQKENI. This CDR3 comprises 15 residues. Clones were sequenced by immunoSEQ multiplex PCR, and TCRdb holds only the in-frame ones, with some missing. This table holds about 62,000 clones, 85% found once. The sequences come from CD4+ or CD8+ T cells sorted from blood, collected in a trial of the OX40 agonist ivuxolimab. The chain carries TRBV18 and TRBJ2-1, with unresolved D. The TCR originated in an adult with an advanced solid tumor such as melanoma, head and neck, liver or kidney cancer. As DNA, the CDR3 is TGTGCCAGCTCACCCGACCAACGATTTTACAATGAGCAGTTCTTC. This codes for CASSPDQRFYNEQFF.